The 2 T cell receptor beta chains in this list originate from one sample, sequenced in a study of human T cells and chemical hapten exposure. The starting material, unfractionated whole blood, was used for total RNA extraction. Unique molecular identifiers were linked by the library to individual cDNA molecules. MiXCR, applied by TCRdb to the reads, yields one record per CDR3 protein. The repertoire consists of about 900 distinct CDR3 sequences, with around 83% occurring once and the leading ten covering 5% to 8%. Sequencing was performed on whole blood. Receptors originate from a human donor with alopecia, or a healthy volunteer (not recorded which). Some clones in this sample may be carry-over from other donors' samples. This table probably holds off-target reads from a library built for another chain.

The genes are TRBV7-9 and TRBJ2-3, with 9 nucleotides matching TRBD2. From germline, CDR1 is SEHNR and CDR2 FQNEAQ (reference sequence). The CDR3 loop spans 16 amino acids. V shed 2 bases and J 3 bases; nucleotides not matched to a gene: 6. The CDR3 protein is CASSLSGREGTDTQYF. Here the CDR3 DNA reads TGTGCCAGCAGCTTATCGGGGCGGGAGGGGACAGATACGCAGTATTTT.

The chain is built from TRBV7-7 and TRBJ2-5; 11 bases line up with TRBD2. The CDR3 length is 16 residues. The germline V gene has CDR1 SSHAT and CDR2 FNYEAQ (reference sequence). The J segment lost 5 bases and the V segment lost 4 bases, leaving 9 bases of the junction unmatched. CDR3 DNA sequence: TGTGCCAGCAGCTCTCGTAGCGGGAGGGGCCTGGAGACCCAGTACTTC. This gives the protein CASSSRSGRGLETQYF. Full variable domain (remainder filled in from reference TRBV7-7 and TRBJ2-5): GAGVSQSPRYKVTKRGQDVTLRCDPISSHATLYWYQQALGQGPEFLTYFNYEAQPDKSGLPSDRFSAERPEGSISTLTIQRTEQRDSAMYRCASSSRSGRGLETQYFGPGTRLLVL.